This T cell receptor beta chain was captured in a study of CD8+CD57+ T cells in acquired aplastic anemia. For the study at large: The DNA of sorted CD4+ and CD8+ cells averaged around 3 ug.

Using genomic DNA as the template, TCR beta VDJ and CDR3 profiling was carried out. TCRdb fed the reads into MiXCR, producing one record per CDR3 protein. The table includes approximately 180,000 distinct CDR3 sequences, around 48% detected once. V lost 0 bases to trimming and J lost 5 bases; unmatched junction nucleotides: 3. Germline CDR1 reads MNHNY; CDR2 reads SVGAGI (reference sequence). The CDR3 spans 14 residues. All patients picked for sequencing had shown, by flow cytometry, an expansion of CD8+CD57+ cells. Among the patients, all had severe acquired aplastic anemia. Material for sequencing was sorted CD4+, CD8+, or CD8+CD57+ T cells (not recorded which) from PBMCs. The chain uses TRBV6-6 and TRBJ2-7; the match to TRBD1 covers 8 bases. The source of this sequence is a human donor with aplastic anemia. The CDR3 reads CASSYSDRGHEQYF. Here the CDR3 DNA reads TGTGCCAGCAGTTACTCCGACAGGGGCCACGAGCAGTACTTC.